This T cell receptor beta chain comes out of a study of control samples from healthy donors and cancer patients. The V end was cut by 7 bases, the J end by 7 bases, with 8 bases between. The CDR3 runs 11 residues. The V gene's germline CDR1 is MNHEY and CDR2 SMNVEV (reference sequence). TCRdb's copy holds only in-frame clones and misses some; the assay was immunoSEQ multiplex PCR. Among around 150,000 clones listed, approximately 91% were seen once. Input material: blood. This TCR was recovered from a man aged 25-45 years in good health. This chain joins TRBV27 and TRBJ1-5; D is uncertain. CDR3 in DNA: TGTGCCAGCAAGATGGCCCAGCCCCAGCATTTT. Its protein is CASKMAQPQHF.